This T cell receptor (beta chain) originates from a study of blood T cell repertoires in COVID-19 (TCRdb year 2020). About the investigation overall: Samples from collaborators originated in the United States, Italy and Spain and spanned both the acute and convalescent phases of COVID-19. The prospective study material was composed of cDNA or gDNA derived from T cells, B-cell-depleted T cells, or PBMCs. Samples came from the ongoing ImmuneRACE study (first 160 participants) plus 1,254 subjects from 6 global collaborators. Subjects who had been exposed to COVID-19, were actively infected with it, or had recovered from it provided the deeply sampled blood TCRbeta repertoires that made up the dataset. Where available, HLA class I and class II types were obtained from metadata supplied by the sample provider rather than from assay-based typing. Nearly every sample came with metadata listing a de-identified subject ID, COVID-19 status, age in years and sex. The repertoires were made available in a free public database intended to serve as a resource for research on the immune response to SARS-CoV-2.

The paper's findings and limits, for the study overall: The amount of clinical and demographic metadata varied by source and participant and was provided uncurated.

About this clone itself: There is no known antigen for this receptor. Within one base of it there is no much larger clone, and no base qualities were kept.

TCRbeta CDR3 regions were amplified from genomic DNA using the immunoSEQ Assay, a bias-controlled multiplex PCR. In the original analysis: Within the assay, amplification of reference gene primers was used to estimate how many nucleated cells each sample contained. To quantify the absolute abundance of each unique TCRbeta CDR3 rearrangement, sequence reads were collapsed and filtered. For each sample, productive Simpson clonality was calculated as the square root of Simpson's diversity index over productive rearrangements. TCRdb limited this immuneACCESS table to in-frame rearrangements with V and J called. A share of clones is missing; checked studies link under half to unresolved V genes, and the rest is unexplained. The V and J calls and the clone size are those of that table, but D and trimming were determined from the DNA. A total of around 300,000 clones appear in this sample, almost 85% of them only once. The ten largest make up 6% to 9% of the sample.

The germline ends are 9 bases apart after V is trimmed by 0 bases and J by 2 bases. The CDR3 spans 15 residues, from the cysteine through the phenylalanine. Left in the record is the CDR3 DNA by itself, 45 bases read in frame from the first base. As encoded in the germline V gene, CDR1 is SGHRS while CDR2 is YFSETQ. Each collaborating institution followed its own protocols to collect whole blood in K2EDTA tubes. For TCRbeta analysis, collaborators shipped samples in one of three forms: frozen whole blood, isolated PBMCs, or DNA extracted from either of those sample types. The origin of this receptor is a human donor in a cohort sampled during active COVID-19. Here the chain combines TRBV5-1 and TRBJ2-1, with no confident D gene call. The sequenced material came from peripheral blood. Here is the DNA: TGCGCCAGCAGCTTGGGGCAGAACCCCTACAATGAGCAGTTCTTC. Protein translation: CASSLGQNPYNEQFF.